What follows are 17 T cell receptor beta chains derived from one specimen sequenced in a study of blood T cell repertoires in COVID-19. Clones were read by immunoSEQ multiplex PCR, and TCRdb kept only the in-frame ones, dropping some. The data hold roughly 180,000 clones, with about 85% observed a single time. Sequencing was done on a sample of peripheral blood. The receptors come from a woman in her fifties or sixties with COVID-19, enrolled during active disease.

The genes are TRBV27 and TRBJ2-3, with TRBD2 identical over 8 bases. In germline, CDR1 is MNHEY, CDR2 SMNVEV (reference sequence). J lost 4 bases, V lost 0 bases, and 6 bases had no gene match. CDR3 length: 16 amino acids. DNA of the CDR3: TGTGCCAGCAGTTTATCAGGCGGGGGGCGTGCAGATACGCAGTATTTT. It specifies CASSLSGGGRADTQYF.

DNA for the CDR3: TGTGCCAGCAGCTTAGCAGGACTTAACTATGGCTACACCTTC. It specifies CASSLAGLNYGYTF. The genes are TRBV5-4 and TRBJ1-2, with unresolved D. The CDR3 length is 14 residues. Looked up from germline, CDR1 is SGHNT and CDR2 is YYREEE (reference sequence). V lost 2 bases, J lost 1 base, and 9 bases lay in between.

The gene calls are TRBV11-3 and TRBJ1-1; D is perhaps TRBD1 (6 bases). Germline V lookup: CDR1 SGHNT, CDR2 YENEEA. Between the trimmed V and J ends, which lost 4 bases and 0 bases, there was a span of 15 bases. This CDR3 has 16 residues. The CDR3 sequence is CASSSGLGDMNTEAFF. The CDR3 DNA is TGTGCCAGCAGCTCAGGGCTCGGGGACATGAACACTGAAGCTTTCTTT.

The chain has TRBV21-1 and TRBJ2-1; the tabulated D call, TRBD2, remains unverified against the DNA. TRBV21-1 represents a pseudogene. The CDR3 is made up of 18 amino acids. CDR3 region: CASSKANLLAGASEEQFF. The DNA for the CDR3 is TGTGCCAGCAGCAAAGCCAACCTTCTAGCGGGGGCCTCAGAAGAGCAGTTCTTC.

The chain has TRBV12-3 or TRBV12-4 and TRBJ2-3; D not resolved. V was shortened by 4 bases and J by 0 bases, with 2 bases between the two germline ends. This CDR3 spans 12 amino acids. The chain's CDR3 is CASSSSTDTQYF. The CDR3 DNA sequence: TGTGCCAGCAGTTCTAGCACAGATACGCAGTATTTT.

This chain joins TRBV6-2 or TRBV6-3 and TRBJ2-1; the D gene is possibly TRBD1 (5 bases). Germline V gene sequence: CDR1 MNHEY, CDR2 SVGEGT. Trimming pared 0 bases from V and 0 bases from J, leaving 6 bases between. This CDR3 spans 15 amino acids. The CDR3 nucleotides are TGTGCCAGCAGTTACTCCGACAGCTCCTACAATGAGCAGTTCTTC. This encodes CASSYSDSSYNEQFF.

CDR3 in amino acids: CASIGGVSEAFF. Here the CDR3 DNA reads TGTGCCAGCATTGGAGGAGTATCTGAAGCTTTCTTT. This chain connects TRBV28 to TRBJ1-1; no clear D. The CDR3 runs to 12 residues. Trimming pared 7 bases from V and 6 bases from J, leaving 12 bases between. Germline V lookup: CDR1 MDHEN, CDR2 SYDVKM.

V and J are TRBV7-9 and TRBJ2-6, with 8 bases matching TRBD2. The ends lost 5 bases at V and 2 bases at J; junction bases unmatched: 14. Germline V gene lookup returns CDR1 SEHNR and CDR2 FQNEAQ (reference sequence). This CDR3 has 19 amino acids. CDR3: CASSPAPGTRQAGANVLTF. The CDR3 nucleotides read TGTGCCAGCAGCCCCGCCCCCGGGACTAGACAAGCTGGGGCCAACGTCCTGACTTTC.

This sequence joins TRBV7-2 and TRBJ2-3, with 9 bases identical to TRBD2. The CDR3 is 15 amino acids. V gave up 5 bases and J gave up 4 bases; unmatched junction bases: 7. CDR1 and CDR2 from the germline V gene are SGHTA and FQGNSA. CDR3 protein: CASSTQRGAADTQYF. The DNA for the CDR3 is TGTGCCAGCAGCACCCAGCGGGGGGCGGCAGATACGCAGTATTTT.

The chain links TRBV3-1 (or the pseudogene TRBV3-2) to TRBJ2-3, with 9 bases aligning to TRBD2. The ends lost 1 base at V and 5 bases at J; junction bases unmatched: 7. The CDR3 length is 16 residues. The V gene's germline CDR1 is LGHDT and CDR2 YNNKEL (reference sequence). The chain's CDR3 is CASSQGLAGRGDTQYF. The CDR3 region has the DNA TGTGCCAGCAGCCAAGGCCTAGCGGGGAGAGGAGATACGCAGTATTTT.

This chain links TRBV19 with TRBJ2-5; 10 bases align to TRBD2. The CDR3 is made up of 14 amino acids. V lost 10 bases, J lost 4 bases, and 9 bases stayed unmatched. Germline V lookup: CDR1 LNHDA, CDR2 SQIVND (reference sequence). The chain's CDR3 is CATIAGGAPETQYF. Written as DNA, the CDR3 is TGTGCCACTATAGCGGGGGGAGCGCCAGAGACCCAGTACTTC.

As DNA, the CDR3 is TGTGCCAGCAGTTTATCTCTGGGACAGTACAACTATGGCTACACCTTC. This gives the protein CASSLSLGQYNYGYTF. The genes are TRBV27 and TRBJ1-2; 7 bases agree with TRBD1. Germline V gives CDR1 MNHEY, CDR2 SMNVEV (reference sequence). The CDR3 totals 16 residues. V lost 0 bases, J lost 2 bases, and 6 bases stayed unmatched.

The rearrangement joins TRBV4-2 to TRBJ2-5; TRBD2 matches 10 bases. Looked up from germline, CDR1 is LGHNA and CDR2 is YNFKEQ. The CDR3 extends over 18 amino acids. V lost 0 bases to trimming and J lost 5 bases; unmatched junction nucleotides: 12. The CDR3 spells CASSQDLGLAGGSETQYF. The CDR3 nucleotides are TGTGCCAGCAGCCAAGATCTTGGGTTAGCGGGGGGTTCGGAGACCCAGTACTTC.

V and J are TRBV18 and TRBJ1-2; tentative D call: TRBD1 (5 bases). CDR1 and CDR2 (germline): KGHSH, LQKENI. The CDR3 is 13 residues long. V lost 2 bases and J lost 3, with 7 bases in between. The CDR3 DNA follows: TGTGCCAGCTCACCAGGCAGGGACTATGGCTACACCTTC. Amino acid sequence: CASSPGRDYGYTF. Full variable domain (remainder filled in from reference TRBV18 and TRBJ1-2): NAGVMQNPRHLVRRRGQEARLRCSPMKGHSHVYWYRQLPEEGLKFMVYLQKENIIDESGMPKERFSAEFPKEGPSILRIQQVVRGDSAAYFCASSPGRDYGYTFGSGTRLTVV.

The V and J genes are TRBV10-3 and TRBJ2-7, with 7 bases that match TRBD1. Germline V gene data show CDR1 as ENHRY and CDR2 as SYGVKD. Unmatched junction bases numbered 13, after V lost 9 bases and J lost 5 bases. There are 14 residues in the CDR3. The CDR3 sequence: CAITSSGTANEQYF. As DNA, the CDR3 is TGTGCCATTACATCTTCCGGGACAGCAAACGAGCAGTACTTC.

This chain connects TRBV6-5 to TRBJ1-2; maybe TRBD1 (6 bases). V was clipped by 4 bases and J by 0 bases, with 9 bases between them. CDR1 and CDR2 from the germline V gene are MNHEY and SVGAGI. CDR3 size: 14 residues. For the CDR3, the DNA is TGTGCCAGCAGTTCCCAGGGGCCTAACTATGGCTACACCTTC. Encoded protein: CASSSQGPNYGYTF.

The rearrangement uses TRBV18 and TRBJ2-1, with 9 bases fitting TRBD2. V shed 1 base, J shed 0 bases, and the junction held 1 base outside the gene matches. Germline V gene sequence: CDR1 KGHSH, CDR2 LQKENI. This CDR3 contains 16 residues. In DNA, the CDR3 is TGTGCCAGCTCACCACAAGCGGGGGGCTCCTACAATGAGCAGTTCTTC. Amino acid sequence: CASSPQAGGSYNEQFF. The full variable domain, completed using reference TRBV18 and TRBJ2-1, is NAGVMQNPRHLVRRRGQEARLRCSPMKGHSHVYWYRQLPEEGLKFMVYLQKENIIDESGMPKERFSAEFPKEGPSILRIQQVVRGDSAAYFCASSPQAGGSYNEQFFGPGTRLTVL.